The source of this TCR beta chain is a study of OX40 agonist ivuxolimab in advanced cancers. Regarding the research as a whole: The costimulatory receptor OX40 (CD134) was targeted by ivuxolimab, a fully human IgG2 agonistic monoclonal antibody. The paper reports the monotherapy dose-escalation portion (N of about 56 patients) of the phase I ivuxolimab trial. Partial responses were achieved by three dose-escalation patients, of whom one had hepatocellular carcinoma and two had cutaneous melanoma. A male proportion of roughly 85% and a mean age of 60 years, ranging from roughly 23 to 79, were recorded for the dose-escalation cohort. Intravenous ivuxolimab was administered to patients every 2 weeks at six dose levels: 0.01, 0.1, 0.3, 1.5, 3 and 10 mg/kg. Of the approximately 50 dose-escalation patients, hepatocellular carcinoma was present in about 20, melanoma in approximately 15, renal cell carcinoma in 9 and head and neck cancer in 9. Peripheral TCRbeta sequencing was intended to test whether TCR sequence diversity was altered and clonal T-cell expansion was caused by ivuxolimab. Patients were allowed to have had prior anti-PD-1, anti-PD-L1 or anti-CTLA-4 therapy, and around 40% of the dose-escalation patients had previously received checkpoint inhibitors.

The CDR3 spans 14 residues, from the cysteine through the phenylalanine. Only the CDR3 DNA stays, 42 bases, in frame from base 1. The V and J ends are trimmed by 5 bases and 6 bases, leaving 14 bases between them. CDR1 and CDR2 are drawn from the germline V gene: SGHTA, FQGNSA. Genomic DNA was isolated from the sorted cells so that the TCRbeta CDR3 region could be sequenced. The immunoSEQ Assay was used to sequence the TCRbeta CDR3 regions. Sourced from immuneACCESS, this table was stored by TCRdb with only in-frame sequences that have V and J called. A share of the clones is absent; for the studies checked, an unresolved V gene accounts for under half, and the remainder has no known explanation. The sample profile shows roughly 70,000 clones; 84% of them were found once. Of the sample, more than 2% is held by the ten largest clones. The trial excluded patients who had a history of autoimmune disease or were on systemic immunosuppression. Peripheral blood for TCR sequencing was collected from all dose cohorts at baseline, on cycle 4 day 1, and on cycle 7 day 1. Samples were obtained from an open-label, multicenter, first-in-human phase I dose-escalation trial of ivuxolimab. Adults with locally advanced or metastatic melanoma, renal cell carcinoma, hepatocellular carcinoma or head and neck squamous cell carcinoma were enrolled in the trial. CD4+ and CD8+ T cells were sorted separately from peripheral blood before TCR sequencing.

What the authors observed across the whole study: In partial responders in the 0.1-3.0 mg/kg groups, normalized peripheral clonal expansion was found to be among the lowest, especially among CD8+ T cells. Low levels of normalized T-cell clonal expansion were also seen in some patients who did not respond. At doses of 0.1 to 3.0 mg/kg, clonal expansion of both CD4+ and CD8+ blood T cells was observed from baseline to week 6. On average, CD8+ T cells showed more expanded clones than CD4+ T cells after ivuxolimab. Antigen specificity was not determined for the clonally expanded peripheral T cells.

This clone appeared a single time. The antigen it binds to is not known. Base qualities are not recorded, but no much larger clone differs from it by a single base. This receptor was obtained from an adult with an advanced solid tumor such as melanoma, head and neck, liver or kidney cancer. Recombination linked TRBV7-2 to TRBJ1-5; matching of 5 bases hints at TRBD1 as the D gene. This specimen was CD4+ or CD8+ T cells sorted from blood, taken in a trial of the OX40 agonist ivuxolimab. In nucleotides, the sequence is TGTGCCAGCAGCGAGGGACGAGGAGGTCAGCCCCAGCATTTT. This yields the protein CASSEGRGGQPQHF.